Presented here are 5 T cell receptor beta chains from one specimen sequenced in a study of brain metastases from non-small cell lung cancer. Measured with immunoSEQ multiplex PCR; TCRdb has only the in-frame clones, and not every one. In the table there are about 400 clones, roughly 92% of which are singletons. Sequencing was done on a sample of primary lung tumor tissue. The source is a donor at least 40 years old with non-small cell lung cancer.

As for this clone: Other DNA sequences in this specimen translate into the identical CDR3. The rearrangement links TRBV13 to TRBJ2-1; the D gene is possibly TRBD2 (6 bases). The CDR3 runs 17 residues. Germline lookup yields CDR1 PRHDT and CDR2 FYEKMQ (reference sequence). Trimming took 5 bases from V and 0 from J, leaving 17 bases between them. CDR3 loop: CASSGPERASSYNEQFF. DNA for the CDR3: TGTGCCAGCAGCGGTCCGGAGCGGGCAAGCTCCTACAATGAGCAGTTCTTC. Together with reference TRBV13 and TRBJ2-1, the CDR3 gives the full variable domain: AAGVIQSPRHLIKEKRETATLKCYPIPRHDTVYWYQQGPGQDPQFLISFYEKMQSDKGSIPDRFSAQQFSDYHSELNMSSLELGDSALYFCASSGPERASSYNEQFFGPGTRLTVL.

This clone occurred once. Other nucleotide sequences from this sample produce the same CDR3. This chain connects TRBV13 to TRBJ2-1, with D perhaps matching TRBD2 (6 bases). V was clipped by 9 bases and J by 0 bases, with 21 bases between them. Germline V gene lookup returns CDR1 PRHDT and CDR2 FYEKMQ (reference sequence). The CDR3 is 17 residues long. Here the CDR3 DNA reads TGTGCCAGTAGCGGTCCGGAGCGGGCAAGCTCCTACAATGAGCAGTTCTTC. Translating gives CASSGPERASSYNEQFF.

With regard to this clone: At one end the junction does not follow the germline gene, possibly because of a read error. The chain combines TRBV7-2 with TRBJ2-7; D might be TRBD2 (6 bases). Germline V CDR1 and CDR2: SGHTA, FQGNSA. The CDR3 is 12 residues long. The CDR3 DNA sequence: TGTGCCAGCAGACGGGACTCCTACGAGCAGTATTTC. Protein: CASRRDSYEQYF.

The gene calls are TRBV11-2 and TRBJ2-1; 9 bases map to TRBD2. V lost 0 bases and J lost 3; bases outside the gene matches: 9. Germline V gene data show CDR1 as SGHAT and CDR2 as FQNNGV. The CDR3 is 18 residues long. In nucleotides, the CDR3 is TGTGCCAGCAGCTTAGAACTAGCGGGCAGGAGGGACTACAATGAGCAGTTCTTC. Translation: CASSLELAGRRDYNEQFF.

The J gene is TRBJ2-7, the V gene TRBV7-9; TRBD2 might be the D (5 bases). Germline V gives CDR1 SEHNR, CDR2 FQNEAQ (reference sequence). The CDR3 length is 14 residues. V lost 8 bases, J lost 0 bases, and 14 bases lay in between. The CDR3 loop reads CASSRGQSSYEQYF. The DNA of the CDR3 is TGTGCCAGCTCTCGCGGGCAAAGCTCCTACGAGCAGTACTTC.